Below, 26 T cell receptor beta chains from the same sample are listed, as sequenced in a study of blood T cell repertoires in COVID-19. This table comes from immunoSEQ multiplex PCR, and its TCRdb copy is limited to in-frame clones, with some not included. This sample yields some 150,000 clones, of which more than 80% are seen a single time; 2.2% belongs to the top ten. Sequenced input: peripheral blood. The origin of the receptors is a man aged 65 to 79 with acute or convalescent COVID-19.

This clone was counted a few times. The chain has TRBV15 and TRBJ1-2; D is ambiguous. The CDR3 extends over 14 amino acids. Trimming took off 0 bases at V and 11 bases at J, with 16 bases between the two ends. Germline V gene lookup returns CDR1 LNHNV and CDR2 YYDKDF (reference sequence). The chain's CDR3 is CATSRDRTAEVYTF. The CDR3 nucleotides are TGTGCCACCAGCAGAGACCGAACAGCGGAGGTTTACACCTTC.

The V call is TRBV27, the J call TRBJ2-7; D uncertain. V was pared by 4 bases and J by 5 bases, with 9 bases between. The CDR3 covers 12 residues. CDR1 and CDR2 from the germline V gene are MNHEY and SMNVEV (reference sequence). As DNA, the CDR3 is TGTGCCAGCAGTTCCCCCCCCAACGAGCAGTACTTC. This encodes CASSSPPNEQYF.

The chain combines TRBV7-2 with TRBJ2-7; 15 bases fit TRBD2. Germline V lookup: CDR1 SGHTA, CDR2 FQGNSA. This CDR3 is 16 amino acids long. Losses at the gene ends were 5 bases for V and 6 bases for J; bases not matched to a gene: 8. The DNA for the CDR3 is TGTGCCAGCAGCGATCCCGGGACTAGCGGGAGGCGCGAGCAGTACTTC. Encoded protein: CASSDPGTSGRREQYF.

The chain joins TRBV6-5 to TRBJ1-2, with D hard to call. The CDR3 covers 14 residues. Germline CDR1 reads MNHEY; CDR2 reads SVGAGI. V lost 7 bases and J 4 bases, leaving 16 bases between the germline ends. Here the CDR3 reads CASISRQDAYGYTF. Written as DNA, the CDR3 is TGTGCCAGCATATCCAGGCAAGACGCCTATGGCTACACCTTC.

This clone was picked up one time. The chain recombines TRBV28 with TRBJ2-7; 11 nucleotides match TRBD1. Trimming at V came to 5 bases and at J to 6 bases, leaving 6 bases not matched to a gene. The germline V gene has CDR1 MDHEN and CDR2 SYDVKM. This CDR3 contains 14 residues. The CDR3 is CASSPSGQGAEQYF. CDR3 coding DNA: TGTGCCAGCAGTCCCTCCGGACAGGGGGCCGAGCAGTACTTC.

The chain combines TRBV28 with TRBJ1-3; D is possibly TRBD1 (6 bases). V was cut by 2 bases and J by 3 bases, with 14 bases left in between. CDR3 length: 16 amino acids. CDR1 is MDHEN, CDR2 SYDVKM, per germline. Written as DNA, the CDR3 is TGTGCCAGCAGTTTAGTCAGGGGAACCGTTGGAAACACCATATATTTT. Protein: CASSLVRGTVGNTIYF.

The V and J genes are TRBV28 and TRBJ1-2, with D perhaps matching TRBD1 (5 bases). V was cut by 5 bases and J by 2 bases, with 12 bases left in between. Germline V CDR1 and CDR2: MDHEN, SYDVKM. This CDR3 has 14 amino acids. The CDR3 loop reads CASSPGEGNYGYTF. CDR3 coding DNA: TGTGCCAGCAGTCCGGGGGAGGGAAACTATGGCTACACCTTC.

In this sample, this clone turned up a few times. This chain uses TRBV9 with TRBJ2-7, with D maybe TRBD1 (6 bases). Trimming stripped 0 bases from V and 7 bases from J, with 17 bases between. CDR1 and CDR2 (germline): SGDLS, YYNGEE. The CDR3 contains 15 residues. CDR3 loop: CASSVDGQRLREQYF. The CDR3 DNA is TGTGCCAGCAGCGTAGATGGACAGCGCCTACGAGAGCAGTACTTC. Full variable domain (missing parts from reference TRBV9 and TRBJ2-7): DSGVTQTPKHLITATGQRVTLRCSPRSGDLSVYWYQQSLDQGLQFLIQYYNGEERAKGNILERFSAQQFPDLHSELNLSSLELGDSALYFCASSVDGQRLREQYFGPGTRLTVT.

CDR3 coding DNA: TGTGCCAGCAGTTACCCCCGGACAGGCAACTATGGCTACACCTTC. It encodes CASSYPRTGNYGYTF. This chain links TRBV6-6 with TRBJ1-2; TRBD1 aligns across 7 bases. The junction had 5 bases not matched to a gene; V was cut back by 2 bases and J by 2 bases. CDR1 is MNHNY and CDR2 is SVGAGI in the germline V gene (reference sequence). This CDR3 spans 15 amino acids.

This clone showed up just a few times. CDR3 nucleotide sequence: TGTGCCAGCTCACCTACAGGGGGGCACACTGAAGCTTTCTTT. Protein product: CASSPTGGHTEAFF. This rearrangement joins TRBV18 to TRBJ1-1; 8 nucleotides align to TRBD1. Germline trimming cut 3 bases from V and 3 bases from J; bases unmatched to any gene: 3. CDR1 and CDR2 from the germline V gene are KGHSH and LQKENI. The CDR3 has 14 amino acids.

The chain uses TRBV15 and TRBJ2-1; D may be TRBD2 (5 bases). There are 15 residues in the CDR3. Trimming removed 8 bases at V and 5 bases at J, with 19 bases between. In germline, CDR1 is LNHNV, CDR2 YYDKDF (reference sequence). The CDR3 nucleotides are TGTGCCACCGTCCCCATCGGAGGCAATCACAATGAGCAGTTCTTC. Protein sequence: CATVPIGGNHNEQFF.

As regards this clone: The junction departs from germline at one end; a sequencing error may be responsible. Other nucleotide sequences from this sample produce the same CDR3. The chain couples TRBV3-1 (or the pseudogene TRBV3-2) to TRBJ2-7; 11 bases map to TRBD1. This CDR3 has 13 amino acids. Germline CDR1 LGHDT, CDR2 YNNKEL (reference sequence). CDR3 loop: CASSRDRGDEQYF. CDR3 nucleotide sequence: TGCGCCAGCAGCCGGGACAGGGGGGACGAGCAGTACTTC.

V is TRBV21-1 and J is TRBJ2-7; the table's D call, TRBD2, was not checked against the DNA. TRBV21-1 is termed a pseudogene. CDR3 length: 14 amino acids. The CDR3 DNA reads as TGTGCCAGCCCCGCTTGCGGGAGGATATACGAGCAGTACTTC. Its protein is CASPACGRIYEQYF.

This clone was found once. The chain combines TRBV18 with TRBJ1-4, with TRBD1 matching over 7 bases. V lost 4 bases and J lost 6; bases outside the gene matches: 11. This CDR3 spans 16 amino acids. Germline CDR1 reads KGHSH; CDR2 reads LQKENI. The CDR3 bases are TGTGCCAGCTCACTAATATACATAGGGGGCGATGAAAAACTGTTTTTT. Amino acid sequence: CASSLIYIGGDEKLFF.

The chain couples TRBV18 to TRBJ1-1; no clear D. Trimming shortened V by 1 base and J by 4 bases, and 10 bases separated the two germline ends. CDR1 is KGHSH, CDR2 LQKENI, per germline. The CDR3 loop spans 14 amino acids. In nucleotides, the CDR3 is TGTGCCAGCTCACCACAAAGGGAGACCACTGAAGCTTTCTTT. Its translation is CASSPQRETTEAFF.

The rearrangement links TRBV5-1 to TRBJ2-1, with 7 nucleotides matching TRBD2. The length of the CDR3 is 15 residues. The V segment lost 4 bases and the J segment 0 bases; nucleotides outside the gene matches: 4. The germline CDR1 and CDR2 sequences are SGHRS and YFSETQ. CDR3 sequence reads: CASSIVAGSYNEQFF. The CDR3 DNA reads TGCGCCAGCAGCATCGTAGCGGGCTCCTACAATGAGCAGTTCTTC.

V gene TRBV10-1 combines with J gene TRBJ2-2; a weak D match, TRBD2 (5 bases). The V end was cut by 6 bases, the J end by 0 bases, with 11 bases between. This CDR3 comprises 15 residues. Germline CDR1 reads WNHNN; CDR2 reads SYGVQD (reference sequence). DNA for the CDR3: TGCGCCAGCAGCCCGAGCGGAGCGAACACCGGGGAGCTGTTTTTT. Its protein product is CASSPSGANTGELFF.

This chain uses TRBV28 with TRBJ2-2; 7 nucleotides line up with TRBD2. The CDR3 is made up of 13 amino acids. Losses at the gene ends were 6 bases for V and 6 bases for J; bases not matched to a gene: 4. Per germline, CDR1 MDHEN and CDR2 SYDVKM. The CDR3 DNA reads TGTGCCAGCAGCTCGGGAGGCTCCGGGGAGCTGTTTTTT. Protein product: CASSSGGSGELFF.

The chain has TRBV5-6 and TRBJ1-2; a possible D gene is TRBD1 (5 bases). V dropped 2 bases and J dropped 8 bases, with 10 bases sitting between them. Germline lookup yields CDR1 SGHDT and CDR2 YYEEEE. This CDR3 contains 12 residues. The chain's CDR3 is CASSFGGVGYTF. The DNA for the CDR3 is TGTGCCAGCAGCTTCGGGGGAGTCGGCTACACCTTC.

The chain combines TRBV6-1 with TRBJ2-7; the D is unclear. The V gene's germline CDR1 is MNHNS and CDR2 SASEGT. This CDR3 region has 14 residues. V lost 3 bases and J lost 2, with 11 bases in between. CDR3 in amino acids: CASSDHLGPYEQYF. The CDR3 nucleotides read TGTGCCAGCAGTGATCATCTGGGCCCCTACGAGCAGTACTTC.

CDR3 sequence reads: CASSPRQGSEQYF. CDR3 bases: TGTGCCAGCAGCCCTAGACAGGGCTCCGAGCAGTACTTC. The chain is built from TRBV7-2 and TRBJ2-7, with 7 positions matching TRBD1. The length of the CDR3 is 13 residues. The V and J ends lost 5 bases and 6 bases, in that order; junction bases with no gene match: 7. Germline-derived CDR1 and CDR2 are SGHTA and FQGNSA.

The chain carries TRBV5-6 and TRBJ1-5; maybe TRBD1 (5 bases). Germline-derived CDR1 and CDR2 are SGHDT and YYEEEE. The CDR3 is made up of 14 amino acids. V was clipped by 0 bases and J by 5 bases, with 9 bases between them. The CDR3 sequence: CASSLAGLDQPQHF. In nucleotides, the CDR3 is TGTGCCAGCAGCTTGGCAGGGTTAGATCAGCCCCAGCATTTT.

This clone was recorded only once. The rearrangement uses TRBV9 and TRBJ2-2; tentatively, D is TRBD2 (5 bases). The V gene lost 1 base and the J gene lost 0 bases, with 16 bases spanning the gap. Per germline, CDR1 SGDLS and CDR2 YYNGEE. The CDR3 runs to 18 residues. CDR3 DNA sequence: TGTGCCAGCAGCGTAAGAGGGTTTGCGCACCCGAACACCGGGGAGCTGTTTTTT. Its protein is CASSVRGFAHPNTGELFF.

This clone was seen a few times. The V call is TRBV21-1, the J call TRBJ2-1; the table's D call of TRBD2 was not tested on the DNA. TRBV21-1 has pseudogene status. The CDR3 is made up of 20 amino acids. In nucleotides, the CDR3 is TGTGCCAGCAGAACCGGGACTCCGGTAGACTCAGCGGGCTTATACAATGAGCAGTTCTTC. Translated: CASRTGTPVDSAGLYNEQFF.

The J gene is TRBJ1-1, the V gene TRBV14; D not certain. The CDR3 is made up of 13 amino acids. Germline assignment: CDR1 SGHDN and CDR2 FVKESK. V was cut by 2 bases and J by 11 bases, with 15 bases left in between. The CDR3 DNA follows: TGTGCCAGCAGCCAATTCGAACTCTTAGAGGCTTTCTTT. Protein sequence: CASSQFELLEAFF.

The chain employs TRBV2 and TRBJ2-5; 10 nucleotides agree with TRBD1. Germline CDR1 is SNHLY and CDR2 is FYNNEI. The CDR3 has 14 amino acids. The junction had 3 bases not matched to a gene; V was cut back by 4 bases and J by 4 bases. CDR3 residues: CASSGDRGGETQYF. In DNA, the CDR3 is TGTGCCAGCAGTGGGGACAGGGGTGGAGAGACCCAGTACTTC.